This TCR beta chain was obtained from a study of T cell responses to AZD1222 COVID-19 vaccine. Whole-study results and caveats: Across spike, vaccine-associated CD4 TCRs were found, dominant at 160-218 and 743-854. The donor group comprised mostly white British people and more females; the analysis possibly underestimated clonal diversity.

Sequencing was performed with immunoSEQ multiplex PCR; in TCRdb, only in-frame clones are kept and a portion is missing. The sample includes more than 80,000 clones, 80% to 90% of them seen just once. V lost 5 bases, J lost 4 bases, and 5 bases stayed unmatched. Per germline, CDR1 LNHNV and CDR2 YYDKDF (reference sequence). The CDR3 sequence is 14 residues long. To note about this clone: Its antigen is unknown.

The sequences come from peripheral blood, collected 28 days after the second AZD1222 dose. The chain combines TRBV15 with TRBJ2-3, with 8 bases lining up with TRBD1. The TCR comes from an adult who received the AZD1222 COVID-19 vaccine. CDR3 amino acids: CATSGLQGADTQYF. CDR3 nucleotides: TGTGCCACCAGCGGGCTACAGGGGGCAGATACGCAGTATTTT.